A single T cell receptor (beta chain) is shown here with its context. The CDR3 spans 16 residues. The V gene's germline CDR1 is MNHEY and CDR2 SVGEGT. V dropped 5 bases and J dropped 5; count of bases not matched to a gene: 11. TCRdb's table, derived via immunoSEQ multiplex PCR, lists solely in-frame clones and lacks some. This table has a few hundred thousand clones, approximately 90% appearing once. Study members were between 18 and 89 years old and lived in fewer than 30 US regions. The data belong to a study of blood T cell repertoires in COVID-19. This clonotype originated in a woman in her late teens or twenties who had recovered from COVID-19. The chain uses TRBV6-2 or TRBV6-3 and TRBJ2-3, with 9 nucleotides matching TRBD1. Sequenced sample: PBMCs or T cells enriched from blood (not recorded which). The CDR3 bases are TGTGCCAGCAGTGCCGACTCCGACAGGGGGTTAGATACGCAGTATTTT. Its translation is CASSADSDRGLDTQYF.